These T cell receptor beta chains were read from a single sample in a study of T cells of healthy individuals. TCRdb re-derived calls from the 5' RACE reads in MiXCR, one entry per CDR3 protein. This sample has approximately 100,000 distinct CDR3 sequences, with under 20% found just once. The receptors shown here come from a human donor in good health. CDR3s include the opening cysteine and the closing phenylalanine or tryptophan. The D gene is left open where the match is weak. Only part of the rows carry a size: once, few, many, or a class if the clone is expanded.

V	size	J	D	CDR3	DNA
TRBV27	NA	TRBJ1-1	TRBD1	CASSGAQGAWTEAFF	TGTGCCAGCAGTGGGGCTCAGGGGGCTTGGACTGAAGCTTTCTTT
TRBV28	NA	TRBJ2-4	NA	CASSFRGLAKNIQYF	TGTGCCAGCAGTTTTAGGGGGTTAGCCAAAAACATTCAGTACTTC
TRBV27	NA	TRBJ2-1	NA	CASSRDGEYNEQFF	TGTGCCAGCAGTAGGGACGGGGAGTACAATGAGCAGTTCTTC
TRBV7-9	few	TRBJ2-3	TRBD2	CASSPGASGGAKDTQYF	TGTGCCAGCAGCCCTGGGGCTAGCGGGGGGGCCAAGGATACGCAGTATTTT
TRBV3-1	many	TRBJ2-3	NA	CASSQDRGRGGVTDTQYF	TGTGCCAGCAGCCAAGATAGAGGGCGGGGCGGAGTCACAGATACGCAGTATTTT
TRBV29-1	NA	TRBJ2-1	NA	CSVEDYQRNEQFF	TGCAGCGTTGAAGATTACCAGCGAAATGAGCAGTTCTTC
TRBV20-1	few	TRBJ2-4	TRBD2	CSALGLAGGKNIQYF	TGCAGTGCGTTAGGACTAGCGGGGGGCAAAAACATTCAGTACTTC
TRBV20-1	few	TRBJ1-5	NA	CSALDSLKSNQPQHF	TGCAGTGCCCTAGACAGTTTAAAGAGCAATCAGCCCCAGCATTTT
TRBV27	NA	TRBJ2-1	NA	CASSLDWHSYNEQFF	TGTGCCAGCAGTCTGGACTGGCACTCCTACAATGAGCAGTTCTTC
TRBV20-1	many	TRBJ2-7	NA	CSAGSGGSYEQYF	TGCAGTGCTGGTTCCGGGGGCTCCTACGAGCAGTACTTC
TRBV6-5	many	TRBJ1-6	NA	CASSYGGTNSPLHF	TGTGCCAGCAGTTACGGCGGCACTAATTCACCCCTCCACTTT
TRBV5-1	NA	TRBJ2-3	NA	CASSATVANTDTQYF	TGCGCCAGCAGCGCGACAGTTGCCAACACAGATACGCAGTATTTT
TRBV15	NA	TRBJ2-2	NA	CATSSTGELFF	TGTGCCACCTCATCCACCGGGGAGCTGTTTTTT
TRBV7-9	few	TRBJ2-6	NA	CASSLGSLAPGANVLTF	TGTGCCAGCAGCCTAGGTAGTTTGGCCCCTGGGGCCAACGTCCTGACTTTC
TRBV12-3/TRBV12-4	many	TRBJ1-1	TRBD1	CASGGDRNTEAFF	TGTGCCAGCGGCGGGGACAGGAACACTGAAGCTTTCTTT
TRBV7-9	NA	TRBJ1-2	TRBD1	CASSMGQGNYGYTF	TGTGCCAGCAGCATGGGACAGGGTAACTATGGCTACACCTTC
TRBV28	NA	TRBJ1-1	TRBD1	CASSITRYRGENTEAFF	TGTGCCAGCAGCATAACCAGGTACAGGGGGGAGAACACTGAAGCTTTCTTT
TRBV5-1	many	TRBJ2-3	NA	CASSFSGGQGTDTQYF	TGCGCCAGCAGCTTCAGTGGGGGGCAAGGCACAGATACGCAGTATTTT
TRBV10-3	NA	TRBJ2-1	NA	CAISGGVWGPGYNEQFF	TGTGCCATCAGTGGCGGGGTTTGGGGGCCAGGCTACAATGAGCAGTTCTTC
TRBV28	few	TRBJ2-3	NA	CASSVPGQPTQYF	TGTGCCAGCTCTGTTCCAGGGCAGCCTACGCAGTATTTT
TRBV5-8	many	TRBJ2-5	TRBD1	CASSGTGIETQYF	TGTGCCAGTTCCGGGACAGGGATAGAGACCCAGTACTTC
TRBV29-1	few	TRBJ2-1	TRBD1	CSVDYRGRSNEQFF	TGCAGCGTTGATTACAGGGGAAGAAGCAATGAGCAGTTCTTC
TRBV6-5	many	TRBJ2-1	TRBD1	CASSYRQGADEQFF	TGTGCCAGCAGTTACAGACAGGGGGCCGATGAGCAGTTCTTC
TRBV5-6	many	TRBJ1-2	NA	CASSLYGDRGYTF	TGTGCCAGCAGCTTATACGGAGATAGGGGCTACACCTTC
TRBV12-3/TRBV12-4	NA	TRBJ1-5	NA	CASSLEMGYSNQPQHF	TGTGCCAGCAGTTTAGAGATGGGTTATAGCAATCAGCCCCAGCATTTT